Following are 12 T cell receptor beta chains from one sample sequenced in a study of T cell clones after liver transplantation. TCRdb's table, derived via immunoSEQ multiplex PCR, lists solely in-frame clones and lacks some. This sample has roughly 53,000 clones; more than 70% occur once, and the top ten carry roughly a tenth. The sequenced sample was CD4+ T cells from blood, obtained at the 22-month timepoint. These receptors were taken from a human patient who received a liver transplant. The graft donor may have contributed some T cells.

V usage is TRBV4-1 and J usage is TRBJ1-6, with D tentatively TRBD1 (5 bases). The V and J ends lost 3 bases and 8 bases respectively, with 17 bases between them. This CDR3 has 16 residues. Per germline, CDR1 MGHRA and CDR2 YSYEKL. The CDR3 spells CASSQVGRRADSPLHF. Here the CDR3 DNA reads TGCGCCAGCAGCCAGGTGGGACGCCGGGCGGATTCACCCCTCCACTTT.

The CDR3 loop is CASSQMGSYEQYF. The CDR3 DNA reads as TGTGCCAGCAGCCAGATGGGCTCCTACGAGCAGTACTTC. The rearrangement joins TRBV6-6 to TRBJ2-7; D unclear. V was shortened by 6 bases and J by 0 bases, with 9 bases between the two germline ends. The CDR3 contains 13 residues. CDR1 is MNHNY and CDR2 is SVGAGI in the germline V gene (reference sequence).

V usage is TRBV6-5 and J usage is TRBJ1-3; D is unclear. V was cut by 0 bases and J by 4 bases, with 13 bases left in between. CDR3 size: 16 residues. Germline V gene sequence: CDR1 MNHEY, CDR2 SVGAGI. Here the CDR3 DNA reads TGTGCCAGCAGTTACTCGATCCCTACTCGCGGAAACACCATATATTTT. This translates into CASSYSIPTRGNTIYF.

V and J are TRBV2 and TRBJ2-3; the D gene is possibly TRBD1 (5 bases). In germline, CDR1 is SNHLY, CDR2 FYNNEI. The CDR3 is 13 amino acids. Trimming pared 7 bases from V and 4 bases from J, leaving 12 bases between. DNA for the CDR3: TGTGCCAGCAAATGGTCAGGGCCAGATACGCAGTATTTT. Its translation is CASKWSGPDTQYF.

CDR3 sequence: CASSTAPIFQNTGELFF. The CDR3 region has the DNA TGTGCCAGTAGTACAGCGCCTATTTTTCAGAACACCGGGGAGCTGTTTTTT. The chain combines TRBV19 with TRBJ2-2; D is ambiguous. V was pared by 4 bases and J by 1 base, with 16 bases between. The CDR3 sequence is 17 residues long. Germline values: CDR1 LNHDA, CDR2 SQIVND (reference sequence). Using reference TRBV19 and TRBJ2-2 for the parts outside the CDR3, the full variable domain is DGGITQSPKYLFRKEGQNVTLSCEQNLNHDAMYWYRQDPGQGLRLIYYSQIVNDFQKGDIAEGYSVSREKKESFPLTVTSAQKNPTAFYLCASSTAPIFQNTGELFFGEGSRLTVL.

The rearrangement joins TRBV5-4 to TRBJ2-6; 9 nucleotides line up with TRBD2. CDR1 is SGHNT and CDR2 is YYREEE in the germline V gene (reference sequence). Losses at the gene ends were 4 bases for V and 0 bases for J; bases not matched to a gene: 14. CDR3 size: 20 residues. The CDR3 reads CASSTERGAQGPSGANVLTF. The DNA for the CDR3 is TGTGCCAGCAGCACGGAGCGGGGGGCTCAGGGCCCCTCTGGGGCCAACGTCCTGACTTTC.

The chain has TRBV5-4 and TRBJ2-1; D not certain. Deletions cut 0 bases from V and 7 bases from J, with 5 bases between. The CDR3 totals 12 residues. Germline V gives CDR1 SGHNT, CDR2 YYREEE (reference sequence). CDR3 region: CASSLERNEQFF. In DNA, the CDR3 is TGTGCCAGCAGCTTGGAACGAAATGAGCAGTTCTTC.

This chain joins TRBV19 and TRBJ2-7, with 9 positions matching TRBD1. V gave up 5 bases and J gave up 1 base; unmatched junction bases: 6. CDR1 and CDR2 (germline): LNHDA, SQIVND (reference sequence). CDR3 length: 15 amino acids. The CDR3: CASSPRDRVSYEQYF. CDR3 bases: TGTGCCAGTAGTCCCCGGGACAGGGTTTCCTACGAGCAGTACTTC.

This clone was detected only once. The J gene is TRBJ1-2, the V gene TRBV9; D is uncertain. CDR1 is SGDLS and CDR2 is YYNGEE in the germline V gene. The CDR3 runs 15 residues. V was clipped by 4 bases and J by 2 bases, with 15 bases between them. CDR3 in DNA: TGTGCCAGCAGCCTCAGACACACCGCCAACTATGGCTACACCTTC. Its protein product is CASSLRHTANYGYTF.

J is TRBJ2-4 and V is TRBV18; 8 positions agree with TRBD1. The CDR3 length is 14 residues. Trimming removed 4 bases from V and 8 bases from J; junction bases left unmatched: 7. Germline CDR1 is KGHSH and CDR2 is LQKENI. The CDR3 bases are TGTGCCAGCTCACTTCGGACAGGGCGTGACATTCAGTACTTC. Translated: CASSLRTGRDIQYF. The full variable domain, its missing parts supplied by reference TRBV18 and TRBJ2-4, is NAGVMQNPRHLVRRRGQEARLRCSPMKGHSHVYWYRQLPEEGLKFMVYLQKENIIDESGMPKERFSAEFPKEGPSILRIQQVVRGDSAAYFCASSLRTGRDIQYFGAGTRLSVL.

J is TRBJ1-2 and V is TRBV28; D gene ambiguous. Germline-derived CDR1 and CDR2 are MDHEN and SYDVKM. V lost 8 bases, J lost 5 bases, and 15 bases lay in between. The CDR3 is made up of 13 amino acids. The CDR3 loop reads CASARGLGYGYTF. In nucleotides, the CDR3 is TGTGCCAGCGCGCGGGGTTTAGGGTATGGCTACACCTTC.

Only a few counts were recorded for this clone. The chain recombines TRBV18 with TRBJ1-1; D not certain. Germline CDR1 and CDR2: KGHSH and LQKENI. V dropped 5 bases and J dropped 3 bases, with 13 bases sitting between them. CDR3 length: 14 amino acids. CDR3 nucleotides: TGTGCCAGCTCAACCGAGCAGAAGGACACTGAAGCTTTCTTT. Its translation: CASSTEQKDTEAFF.